The 5 T cell receptor beta chains listed next were all sequenced from one sample in a study of breast tumors, draining lymph nodes, adjacent tissues. TCRdb processed the multiplex PCR reads anew with MiXCR; each CDR3 protein has one entry. Among hundreds of thousands of distinct CDR3 sequences listed, about 34% were seen once. The lymph nodes were axillary draining lymph nodes from breast cancer patients. Sequenced sample: axillary lymph node tissue. The receptors were sampled from a female donor with breast cancer. Some clones in this sample may be carry-over from other donors' samples.

This clonotype was counted many times. V is TRBV20-1 and J is TRBJ2-7, with D uncertain. The CDR3 is made up of 13 amino acids. Germline CDR1 DFQATT, CDR2 SNEGSKA (reference sequence). Trimming removed 0 bases at V and 3 bases at J, with 9 bases between. The chain's CDR3 is CSAREVWDYEQYF. Written as DNA, the CDR3 is TGCAGTGCTAGAGAGGTCTGGGACTACGAGCAGTACTTC.

This chain joins TRBV7-9 and TRBJ1-6, with D maybe TRBD1 (6 bases). This CDR3 is 18 amino acids long. Germline assignment: CDR1 SEHNR and CDR2 FQNEAQ (reference sequence). V was clipped by 5 bases and J by 9 bases, with 26 bases between them. In DNA form, the CDR3 reads TGTGCCAGCAGCCCGATACGGATTAGGGGGTGGGGGAGTTCACCCCTCCACTTT. Encoded protein: CASSPIRIRGWGSSPLHF.

This clonotype was seen a single time. The chain uses TRBV29-1 and TRBJ2-7; 9 bases map to TRBD1. The CDR3 is 12 residues long. J was trimmed by 6 bases and V by 8 bases; bases with no gene match: 8. Germline V lookup: CDR1 SQVTM, CDR2 ANQGSEA. Here the CDR3 reads CSSRTGVPEQYF. In DNA form, the CDR3 reads TGCAGCTCGAGGACAGGGGTCCCCGAGCAGTACTTC.

This clonotype was recorded many times. This chain connects TRBV7-3 to TRBJ2-1; D is unclear. Germline V gene data show CDR1 as SGHTA and CDR2 as FQGTGA. V was trimmed by 2 bases and J by 8 bases, leaving 10 bases between them. The CDR3 spans 13 residues. CDR3 region: CASSLVPEDEQFF. Here the CDR3 DNA reads TGTGCCAGCAGCTTAGTCCCCGAGGATGAGCAGTTCTTC.

J is TRBJ1-6 and V is TRBV9; 11 bases are a match to TRBD1. Looked up from germline, CDR1 is SGDLS and CDR2 is YYNGEE. The CDR3 is 12 amino acids. The CDR3 here is CARGTGGSPLHF. The CDR3 coding sequence is TGTGCTAGAGGGACAGGGGGTTCACCCCTCCACTTT.